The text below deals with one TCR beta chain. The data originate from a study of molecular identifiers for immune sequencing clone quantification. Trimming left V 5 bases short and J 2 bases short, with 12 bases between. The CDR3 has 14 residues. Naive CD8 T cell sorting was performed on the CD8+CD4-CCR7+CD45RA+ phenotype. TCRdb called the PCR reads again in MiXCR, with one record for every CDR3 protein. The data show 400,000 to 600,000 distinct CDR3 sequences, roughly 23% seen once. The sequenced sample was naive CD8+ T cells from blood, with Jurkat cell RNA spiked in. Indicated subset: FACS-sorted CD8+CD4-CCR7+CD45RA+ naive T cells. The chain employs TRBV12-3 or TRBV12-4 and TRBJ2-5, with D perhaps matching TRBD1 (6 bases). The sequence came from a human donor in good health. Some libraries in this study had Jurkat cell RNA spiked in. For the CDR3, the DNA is TGTGCCAGCAGTCCCGGGACAACACAAGAGACCCAGTACTTC. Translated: CASSPGTTQETQYF.